A single sample is the source of the 22 T cell receptor beta chains below, sequenced in a study of graft-versus-host responses after intestinal transplantation. Produced via immunoSEQ multiplex PCR; TCRdb's table is partial and in-frame only. Altogether more than 20,000 clones are present, around 78% being singletons, with the ten largest covering roughly 1.1%. The input for sequencing was PBMCs, taken 28 days after intestinal transplant. All receptors derive from a human patient who received an intestinal transplant, so some T cells may come from the graft donor.

The chain links TRBV7-3 to TRBJ2-3; tentatively, D is TRBD2 (6 bases). The V end was cut by 3 bases, the J end by 14 bases, with 15 bases between. From germline, CDR1 is SGHTA and CDR2 FQGTGA. This CDR3 spans 12 amino acids. CDR3 in DNA: TGTGCCAGCAGCTTGGAGGGAGCGCCTCGGTATTTT. Protein: CASSLEGAPRYF. The whole variable domain, filled in from reference TRBV7-3 and TRBJ2-3, reads GAGVSQTPSNKVTEKGKYVELRCDPISGHTALYWYRQSLGQGPEFLIYFQGTGAADDSGLPNDRFFAVRPEGSVSTLKIQRTERGDSAVYLCASSLEGAPRYFGPGTRLTVL.

The chain recombines TRBV28 with TRBJ1-5; TRBD1 is a possible D gene (5 bases). The length of the CDR3 is 16 residues. The V and J ends lost 7 bases and 0 bases respectively, with 16 bases between them. Germline CDR1 is MDHEN and CDR2 is SYDVKM. CDR3 DNA sequence: TGTGCCAGCACCTCACTGGGACCTTATAGCAATCAGCCCCAGCATTTT. Its protein is CASTSLGPYSNQPQHF.

The chain combines TRBV7-9 with TRBJ1-1; D gene uncertain. Germline V gives CDR1 SEHNR, CDR2 FQNEAQ (reference sequence). Trimming stripped 5 bases from V and 2 bases from J, with 12 bases between. The CDR3 is 14 residues long. In nucleotides, the CDR3 is TGTGCCAGCAGCCCCGTCCGGCTAAACACTGAAGCTTTCTTT. Translation: CASSPVRLNTEAFF.

V gene TRBV7-2 combines with J gene TRBJ2-1; 7 bases match TRBD1. The V gene's germline CDR1 is SGHTA and CDR2 FQGNSA. This CDR3 has 15 residues. The J segment lost 5 bases and the V segment lost 4 bases, leaving 8 bases of the junction unmatched. The CDR3 nucleotides read TGTGCCAGCAGCTACCGACAGGGTTCAAACAATGAGCAGTTCTTC. As protein: CASSYRQGSNNEQFF.

A word on this clone: Different DNA sequences within this sample yield the same CDR3. The chain has TRBV27 and TRBJ2-1; no clear D. The CDR3 extends over 11 amino acids. CDR1 is MNHEY and CDR2 is SMNVEV in the germline V gene (reference sequence). Trimming removed 4 bases at V and 9 bases at J, with 7 bases between. The CDR3 region is CASSSEFEQFF. Here the CDR3 DNA reads TGTGCCAGCAGTTCTGAGTTTGAGCAGTTCTTC.

The rearrangement uses TRBV29-1 and TRBJ2-5, with D maybe TRBD1 (6 bases). V lost 4 bases, J lost 1 base, and 19 bases lay in between. This CDR3 spans 16 amino acids. Germline loops: CDR1 SQVTM, CDR2 ANQGSEA. The CDR3 sequence is CSVGASTGEFQETQYF. The CDR3 DNA reads TGCAGCGTTGGGGCGTCGACAGGAGAGTTCCAAGAGACCCAGTACTTC.

This clone was detected only once. The rearrangement joins TRBV13 to TRBJ1-5, with unresolved D. Germline V gene data show CDR1 as PRHDT and CDR2 as FYEKMQ (reference sequence). V was clipped by 5 bases and J by 5 bases, with 10 bases between them. This CDR3 contains 13 residues. The CDR3: CASSHKGDQPQHF. In DNA, the CDR3 is TGTGCCAGCAGCCACAAGGGAGATCAGCCCCAGCATTTT. The full variable domain, rest sourced from reference TRBV13 and TRBJ1-5, is AAGVIQSPRHLIKEKRETATLKCYPIPRHDTVYWYQQGPGQDPQFLISFYEKMQSDKGSIPDRFSAQQFSDYHSELNMSSLELGDSALYFCASSHKGDQPQHFGDGTRLSIL.

This sequence joins TRBV7-3 and TRBJ2-1; TRBD2 agrees at 15 bases. The CDR3 sequence is 19 residues long. Germline-derived CDR1 and CDR2 are SGHTA and FQGTGA. The J segment lost 1 base and the V segment lost 4 bases, leaving 8 bases of the junction unmatched. CDR3 in DNA: TGTGCCAGCAGCTCCCGGACTAGCGGGGGGGCAGCATCCTACAATGAGCAGTTCTTC. Translated, it gives CASSSRTSGGAASYNEQFF.

The rearrangement joins TRBV9 to TRBJ2-5; D unresolved. This CDR3 spans 11 amino acids. V shed 3 bases and J shed 7 bases, with 7 bases lying between them. CDR1 and CDR2 (germline): SGDLS, YYNGEE. The CDR3 DNA follows: TGTGCCAGCAGCGCCCCGTCGACCCAGTACTTC. It yields the protein CASSAPSTQYF.

V and J are TRBV19 and TRBJ2-3; D may be TRBD1 (5 bases). Germline V gene sequence: CDR1 LNHDA, CDR2 SQIVND (reference sequence). V lost 6 bases and J lost 2, with 18 bases in between. This CDR3 spans 16 amino acids. The CDR3 DNA sequence: TGTGCCAGTAGACCTTCACAGGCATCCTACACAGATACGCAGTATTTT. Translating it yields CASRPSQASYTDTQYF. The complete variable domain, with remaining parts taken from reference TRBV19 and TRBJ2-3, reads DGGITQSPKYLFRKEGQNVTLSCEQNLNHDAMYWYRQDPGQGLRLIYYSQIVNDFQKGDIAEGYSVSREKKESFPLTVTSAQKNPTAFYLCASRPSQASYTDTQYFGPGTRLTVL.

V and J are TRBV30 and TRBJ1-5, with D perhaps TRBD1 (5 bases). The germline V and J ends were trimmed by 2 bases and 7 bases, with 12 bases remaining between them. The CDR3 has 13 residues. Germline V gives CDR1 GTSNPN, CDR2 SVGIG (reference sequence). CDR3 sequence (DNA): TGTGCCTGGAGTTGGGGCAGGGACCAGCCCCAGCATTTT. It encodes CAWSWGRDQPQHF.

This clone was detected only a few times. V usage is TRBV6-5 and J usage is TRBJ1-1, with a possible D match to TRBD1 (5 bases). The CDR3 covers 15 residues. Trimming removed 0 bases at V and 4 bases at J, with 12 bases between. Looked up from germline, CDR1 is MNHEY and CDR2 is SVGAGI. In nucleotides, the CDR3 is TGTGCCAGCAGTTACTCAAAGGGGTTGCGCACTGAAGCTTTCTTT. As protein: CASSYSKGLRTEAFF.

The sample holds a few counts of this clone. The chain carries TRBV6-5 and TRBJ2-1; 8 bases are shared with TRBD2. Germline trimming cut 5 bases from V and 2 bases from J; bases unmatched to any gene: 5. This CDR3 contains 15 residues. Germline V CDR1 and CDR2: MNHEY, SVGAGI. The DNA of the CDR3 is TGTGCCAGCAGTCCCACGGGGGGGCCCTACAATGAGCAGTTCTTC. Translating gives CASSPTGGPYNEQFF.

The V call is TRBV19, the J call TRBJ1-5, with D hard to call. CDR3 length: 13 residues. Germline values: CDR1 LNHDA, CDR2 SQIVND (reference sequence). V was trimmed by 6 bases and J by 2 bases, leaving 8 bases between them. The CDR3 protein is CASRYGGNQPQHF. CDR3 sequence (DNA): TGTGCCAGTAGGTACGGAGGCAATCAGCCCCAGCATTTT.

The chain has TRBV5-1 and TRBJ1-1; 8 bases match TRBD1. V was pared by 0 bases and J by 6 bases, with 7 bases of the junction left unmatched. Germline CDR1 and CDR2: SGHRS and YFSETQ. CDR3 length equals 15 residues. CDR3 DNA sequence: TGCGCCAGCAGCTTGGCGGGGACAGGAGTAGCTGAAGCTTTCTTT. This sequence encodes CASSLAGTGVAEAFF.

The chain recombines TRBV7-3 with TRBJ2-2, with D tentatively TRBD2 (5 bases). This CDR3 region has 20 residues. The V gene lost 0 bases and the J gene lost 0 bases, with 20 bases spanning the gap. Per germline, CDR1 SGHTA and CDR2 FQGTGA. The CDR3 sequence is CASSLTTRGRTPANTGELFF. The CDR3 DNA sequence: TGTGCCAGCAGCTTAACGACGCGCGGAAGGACTCCTGCGAACACCGGGGAGCTGTTTTTT. Together with reference TRBV7-3 and TRBJ2-2, the CDR3 gives the full variable domain: GAGVSQTPSNKVTEKGKYVELRCDPISGHTALYWYRQSLGQGPEFLIYFQGTGAADDSGLPNDRFFAVRPEGSVSTLKIQRTERGDSAVYLCASSLTTRGRTPANTGELFFGEGSRLTVL.

This clone was picked up a small number of times. V is TRBV6-5 and J is TRBJ1-2; D remains unclear. Trimming shortened V by 2 bases and J by 4 bases, and 11 bases separated the two germline ends. CDR1 and CDR2 from the germline V gene are MNHEY and SVGAGI. The CDR3 has 14 amino acids. The CDR3 loop reads CASSYGHDTYGYTF. For the CDR3, the DNA is TGTGCCAGCAGTTACGGGCACGACACCTATGGCTACACCTTC.

This rearrangement joins TRBV7-3 to TRBJ2-1; 8 bases are shared with TRBD1. In germline, CDR1 is SGHTA, CDR2 FQGTGA. This CDR3 is 15 amino acids long. V lost 1 base, J lost 7 bases, and 6 bases stayed unmatched. The CDR3 DNA reads TGTGCCAGCAGCTTAAGACAGGGGTATTTGAATGAGCAGTTCTTC. It specifies CASSLRQGYLNEQFF.

The gene calls are TRBV7-3 and TRBJ2-2; D possibly corresponds to TRBD1 (6 bases). This CDR3 is built from 15 residues. Trimming took 2 bases from V and 1 from J, leaving 8 bases between them. Germline CDR1 is SGHTA and CDR2 is FQGTGA. This CDR3 is CASSLSGQNTGELFF. The CDR3 nucleotides read TGTGCCAGCAGCTTATCGGGACAGAACACCGGGGAGCTGTTTTTT. Looking up the rest from reference TRBV7-3 and TRBJ2-2 gives the full variable domain: GAGVSQTPSNKVTEKGKYVELRCDPISGHTALYWYRQSLGQGPEFLIYFQGTGAADDSGLPNDRFFAVRPEGSVSTLKIQRTERGDSAVYLCASSLSGQNTGELFFGEGSRLTVL.

J is TRBJ2-7 and V is TRBV20-1; D gene unclear. CDR3 size: 10 residues. Germline V lookup: CDR1 DFQATT, CDR2 SNEGSKA (reference sequence). CDR3 region: CRVSYYEQYF. The CDR3 nucleotides are TGCAGGGTCAGCTACTACGAGCAGTACTTC.

This sequence joins TRBV11-2 and TRBJ2-5; 8 bases are shared with TRBD1. The better agreement between TRBJ2-7 and the DNA end casts doubt on the J call. This CDR3 contains 14 residues. Germline V gene sequence: CDR1 SGHAT, CDR2 FQNNGV. CDR3 loop: CASSLQGDRYEQYF. The CDR3 DNA follows: TGTGCCAGCAGCTTACAAGGGGACAGGTACGAGCAGTACTTC.

V and J are TRBV7-9 and TRBJ1-3; D is perhaps TRBD1 (5 bases). Trimming took 5 bases from V and 3 from J, leaving 14 bases between them. Germline V lookup: CDR1 SEHNR, CDR2 FQNEAQ (reference sequence). This CDR3 contains 15 residues. The CDR3 protein is CASSVRDFGGNTIYF. DNA for the CDR3: TGTGCCAGCAGCGTCAGGGATTTCGGTGGAAACACCATATATTTT.